What follows describes a single T cell receptor (beta chain). The antigen is undetermined. This sample stems from a study of T cell responses to AZD1222 COVID-19 vaccine. Some clones are missing from TCRdb's copy, which holds only in-frame ones; the method was immunoSEQ multiplex PCR. The repertoire has about 110,000 clones, under 95% of them found once; the top ten carry 6.2%. Whole-study results and caveats: Among those given AZD1222, only 5 to 7 were seropositive at baseline. With dominance at 160-218 and 743-854, vaccine-associated CD4 TCRs spanned spike.

CDR1 is LNHDA and CDR2 is SQIVND in the germline V gene (reference sequence). Germline trimming cut 8 bases from V and 12 bases from J; bases unmatched to any gene: 5. The CDR3 totals 12 residues. The sequence was collected from an adult who received the AZD1222 COVID-19 vaccine. The sequenced sample was peripheral blood, obtained 28 days after the second AZD1222 dose. The rearrangement joins TRBV19 to TRBJ2-2; 11 bases line up with TRBD2. The CDR3, as DNA: TGTGCCAGTGGTAGCGGGGGGGCGAAGCTGTTTTTT. Encoded protein: CASGSGGAKLFF.